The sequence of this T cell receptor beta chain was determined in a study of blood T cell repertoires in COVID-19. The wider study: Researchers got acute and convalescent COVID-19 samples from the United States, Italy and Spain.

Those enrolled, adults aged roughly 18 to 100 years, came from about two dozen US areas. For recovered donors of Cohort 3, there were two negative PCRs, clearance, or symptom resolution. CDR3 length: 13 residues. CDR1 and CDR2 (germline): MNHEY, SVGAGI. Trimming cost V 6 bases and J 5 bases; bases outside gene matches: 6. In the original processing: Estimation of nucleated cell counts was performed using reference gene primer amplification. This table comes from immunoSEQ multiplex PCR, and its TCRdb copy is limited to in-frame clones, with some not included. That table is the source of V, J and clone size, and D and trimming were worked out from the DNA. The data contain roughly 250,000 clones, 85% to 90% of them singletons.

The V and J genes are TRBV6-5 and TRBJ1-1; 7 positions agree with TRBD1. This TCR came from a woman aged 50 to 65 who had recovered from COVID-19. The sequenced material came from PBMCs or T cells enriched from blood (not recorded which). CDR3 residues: CASRPQGWTEAFF. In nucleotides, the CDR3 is TGTGCCAGCAGGCCACAGGGGTGGACTGAAGCTTTCTTT.